The 2 T cell receptor beta chains in this list originate from one sample, sequenced in a study of immune evolution from preneoplasia to lung adenocarcinoma. Here immunoSEQ multiplex PCR was the method, and the copy in TCRdb shows in-frame clones only, minus some. Among around 1,000 clones, roughly 86% were seen once, and the ten largest hold around 11%. The sequencing input was FFPE tissue from an adenomatous hyperplasia lung lesion. Subset noted: atypical adenomatous hyperplasia (AAH), lung preneoplasia. These receptors all stem from a person aged 60-79 years with lung adenocarcinoma.

The gene calls are TRBV7-2 and TRBJ2-3; no definite D call. The V end lost 5 bases, the J end lost 10 bases, and 16 bases lay between the germline ends. Germline CDR1 SGHTA, CDR2 FQGNSA. The CDR3 is 13 amino acids. The CDR3: CASSPSSVGSQYF. The CDR3 DNA sequence: TGTGCCAGCAGCCCTTCGAGTGTAGGCTCGCAGTATTTT.

The rearrangement joins TRBV7-3 to TRBJ2-3; no reliable D call. The CDR3 is 13 residues long. Trimming removed 0 bases from V and 4 bases from J, with 5 bases in between. Germline assignment: CDR1 SGHTA and CDR2 FQGTGA. The CDR3 is CASSLTDADTQYF. CDR3 bases: TGTGCCAGCAGCTTAACGGACGCAGATACGCAGTATTTT.